A selection of T cell receptor beta chains follows, all from one sample in a study of memory B cells and T cells in multiple sclerosis. This table comes from immunoSEQ multiplex PCR, and its TCRdb copy is limited to in-frame clones, with some not included. The profile covers approximately 47,000 clones, with about 80% appearing a single time and more than 0.95% taken by the ten largest. These receptors' antigens are unknown. Sequenced sample: PBMCs from blood kept in culture. The origin of the receptors is a human donor with multiple sclerosis. Each CDR3 is given with its conserved first and last residue.

v_call: TRBV27; cdr3_aa: CATPQGTVAYGYTF
v_call: TRBV28; cdr3_aa: CASSLSVYEQFF
v_call: TRBV5-1; cdr3_aa: CASSPRPGTHYGYTF
v_call: TRBV6-6; cdr3_aa: CASSSTTLTGSGGYTF
v_call: TRBV7-7; cdr3_aa: CASSRPGQQETQYF
v_call: TRBV4-3; cdr3_aa: CASSQVHREETQYF
v_call: TRBV15; cdr3_aa: CATSIGVGTRGETQYF
v_call: TRBV9; cdr3_aa: CASSARGGSTDTQYF
v_call: TRBV28; cdr3_aa: CASSYQTGGSYNEQFF
v_call: TRBV9; cdr3_aa: CASSVDREGRGVTGEQFF
v_call: TRBV6-5; cdr3_aa: CASSRQGEETQYF
v_call: TRBV9; cdr3_aa: CASGGAFYEQYF
v_call: TRBV11-2; cdr3_aa: CASSLERTSYGYTF
v_call: TRBV7-9; cdr3_aa: CASSLTSGGAGPETQYF
v_call: TRBV7-6; cdr3_aa: CASSSADIENTEAFF
v_call: TRBV6-1; cdr3_aa: CASSPHGVYEQYF
v_call: TRBV11-2; cdr3_aa: CASRSGDYGYTF
v_call: TRBV6-5; cdr3_aa: CASKEDGFINEQFF
v_call: TRBV11-2; cdr3_aa: CASSLGGSTGELFF
v_call: TRBV5-1; cdr3_aa: CASSLGQGNEQFF
v_call: TRBV4-2; cdr3_aa: CASSQEDSHQETQYF
v_call: TRBV6-5; cdr3_aa: CASSYPPKAFF
v_call: TRBV29-1; cdr3_aa: CSVTGSTNYGYTF
v_call: TRBV18; cdr3_aa: CASSPTAFHEQYF
v_call: TRBV27; cdr3_aa: CASSFSYSGNTIYF
v_call: TRBV11-2; cdr3_aa: CASSSSVGGPSNQPQHF
v_call: TRBV5-6; cdr3_aa: CASSLDWVSPLHF
v_call: TRBV20-1; cdr3_aa: CSAKGNQPQHF
v_call: TRBV2; cdr3_aa: CASSPGDSYFGSPLHF
v_call: TRBV5-6; cdr3_aa: CASSLDRAGGYTF
v_call: TRBV5-6; cdr3_aa: CASSLDRGWDTGELFF
v_call: TRBV7-3; cdr3_aa: CASSLGREQFF
v_call: TRBV15; cdr3_aa: CATSRDVSEGNTEAFF
v_call: TRBV9; cdr3_aa: CASSPWTDNSPLHF
v_call: TRBV7-9; cdr3_aa: CASSVGLRNTEAFF
v_call: TRBV19; cdr3_aa: CASSSDGSYNEQFF
v_call: TRBV5-6; cdr3_aa: CASSPTWGVTYEQYF
v_call: TRBV5-6; cdr3_aa: CASSGGLLGGARETQYF
v_call: TRBV6-5; cdr3_aa: CASTDTLRNEQFF
v_call: TRBV27; cdr3_aa: CASSLISGQGEYEQYF
v_call: TRBV6-1; cdr3_aa: CASSEAGQGGNQPQHF
v_call: TRBV9; cdr3_aa: CASSVGHSRFDIIYEQYF
v_call: TRBV4-2; cdr3_aa: CASSQEGPGTGTVYGYTF
v_call: TRBV18; cdr3_aa: CASSDHRGAGTEAFF
v_call: TRBV9; cdr3_aa: CASSPGRVAGNTIYF
v_call: TRBV5-6; cdr3_aa: CASSSPTETSYEQYF
v_call: TRBV6-5; cdr3_aa: CASSYRVRGAAYEQYF
v_call: TRBV5-6; cdr3_aa: CASSAGHPVYEQYF
v_call: TRBV28; cdr3_aa: CASTKGQVREETQYF
v_call: TRBV19; cdr3_aa: CASSGSSGTNSPLHF